A single sample is the source of the 30 T cell receptor beta chains below, sequenced in a study of spatial heterogeneity in lung cancer. This sample's time point: blood at routine non-recurrence follow-up after resection. TCRdb ran MiXCR on the 5' RACE reads and lists one entry per CDR3 protein. Among under 150,000 distinct CDR3 sequences listed, 11% were seen once. Sequencing was performed on PBMCs, taken at follow-up. The origin of the receptors is a female donor with early-stage non-small cell lung cancer.

V is TRBV2 and J is TRBJ1-1; D is ambiguous. The CDR3 spans 16 residues. In germline, CDR1 is SNHLY, CDR2 FYNNEI. Trimming cost V 7 bases and J 0 bases, with 18 bases left between them. The CDR3 DNA reads TGTGCCAGCATCCAAGAGAGAGGACGGCTGAACACTGAAGCTTTCTTT. It is translated as CASIQERGRLNTEAFF. The whole variable domain, filled in from reference TRBV2 and TRBJ1-1, reads EPEVTQTPSHQVTQMGQEVILRCVPISNHLYFYWYRQILGQKVEFLVSFYNNEISEKSEIFDDQFSVERPDGSNFTLKIRSTKLEDSAMYFCASIQERGRLNTEAFFGQGTRLTVV.

This clonotype was seen only a few times. The chain is built from TRBV7-9 and TRBJ2-3, with TRBD2 matching 7 bases. The CDR3 is made up of 16 amino acids. CDR1 is SEHNR, CDR2 FQNEAQ, per germline (reference sequence). V lost 6 bases to trimming and J lost 4 bases; unmatched junction nucleotides: 13. The CDR3 coding sequence is TGTGCCAGCAGGGGTAGCGGACTAGGACCTTCAGATACGCAGTATTTT. Amino acid sequence: CASRGSGLGPSDTQYF.

This clonotype was detected a few times. The chain employs TRBV11-1 and TRBJ2-5; D uncertain. The CDR3 has 13 amino acids. Germline V gene data show CDR1 as SGHAT and CDR2 as FQDESV (reference sequence). The V gene lost 5 bases and the J gene lost 1 base, with 8 bases spanning the gap. CDR3 sequence (DNA): TGTGCCAGCAGCAAAAATCTCCAAGAGACCCAGTACTTC. Translated, it gives CASSKNLQETQYF.

The chain couples TRBV20-1 to TRBJ2-1; maybe TRBD2 (6 bases). CDR1 is DFQATT and CDR2 is SNEGSKA in the germline V gene (reference sequence). V was trimmed by 6 bases and J by 11 bases, leaving 14 bases between them. The CDR3 runs to 11 residues. CDR3 amino acids: CSAGPSAQQFF. CDR3 coding DNA: TGCAGTGCCGGCCCTAGCGCCCAGCAGTTCTTC.

This clonotype was detected many times. DNA for the CDR3: TGTGCCAGCAGTTACTCTTGGTATGAGGAGCTGTTTTTT. Protein product: CASSYSWYEELFF. V is TRBV6-2 or TRBV6-3 and J is TRBJ2-2; D not certain. Germline V gene data show CDR1 as MNHEY and CDR2 as SVGEGT. Trimming stripped 0 bases from V and 10 bases from J, with 9 bases between. The CDR3 covers 13 residues.

This chain connects TRBV19 to TRBJ2-7; D tentatively fits TRBD1 or TRBD2 (6 bases each). The V end lost 6 bases, the J end lost 4 bases, and 19 bases lay between the germline ends. Germline-derived CDR1 and CDR2 are LNHDA and SQIVND (reference sequence). The CDR3 extends over 15 amino acids. This chain's CDR3 is CASRTGGAGRYEQYF. For the CDR3, the DNA is TGTGCCAGTAGAACCGGGGGCGCGGGGCGGTACGAGCAGTACTTC.

This clonotype showed up many times. The rearrangement uses TRBV2 and TRBJ1-2, with unresolved D. Germline V gene sequence: CDR1 SNHLY, CDR2 FYNNEI. This CDR3 spans 13 amino acids. Deletions cut 3 bases from V and 8 bases from J, with 13 bases between. CDR3 protein: CASSEGRHDGYTF. In nucleotides, the CDR3 is TGTGCCAGCAGTGAGGGAAGACATGACGGCTACACCTTC. The variable domain in full, completed from reference TRBV2 and TRBJ1-2, reads EPEVTQTPSHQVTQMGQEVILRCVPISNHLYFYWYRQILGQKVEFLVSFYNNEISEKSEIFDDQFSVERPDGSNFTLKIRSTKLEDSAMYFCASSEGRHDGYTFGSGTRLTVV.

This clonotype showed up many times. The chain employs TRBV24-1 and TRBJ2-3; D is possibly TRBD2 (5 bases). V was shortened by 3 bases and J by 3 bases, with 12 bases between the two germline ends. The CDR3 is 15 residues long. Germline CDR1 reads KGHDR; CDR2 reads SFDVKD. The CDR3 region has the DNA TGTGCCACCAGTGATGAGGGAGTTGGAACAGATACGCAGTATTTT. It specifies CATSDEGVGTDTQYF.

This rearrangement joins TRBV5-1 to TRBJ1-1, with D possibly being TRBD1 (6 bases). The CDR3 sequence is 14 residues long. Trimming removed 1 base at V and 6 bases at J, with 13 bases between. Per the germline V gene, CDR1 is SGHRS and CDR2 is YFSETQ. CDR3 protein: CASSLSGATAEAFF. The CDR3 nucleotides read TGCGCCAGCAGCTTGTCAGGGGCGACGGCTGAAGCTTTCTTT. Using reference TRBV5-1 and TRBJ1-1 for the parts outside the CDR3, the full variable domain is KAGVTQTPRYLIKTRGQQVTLSCSPISGHRSVSWYQQTPGQGLQFLFEYFSETQRNKGNFPGRFSGRQFSNSRSEMNVSTLELGDSALYLCASSLSGATAEAFFGQGTRLTVV.

The table lists this clonotype with a few counts. The germline gene is not matched at one end of the junction; a read error may be the cause. This chain joins TRBV29-1 and TRBJ1-1; perhaps TRBD1 as D (6 bases). The germline V gene has CDR1 SQVTM and CDR2 ANQGSEA. The CDR3 runs 14 residues. CDR3 DNA: TGCTATCATCGGGGTTTGAGGGGGAACGCTGAAGCTTTCTTT. Protein: CYHRGLRGNAEAFF.

This clonotype showed up many times. The V gene is TRBV28, the J gene TRBJ2-5, with 8 bases aligning to TRBD1. V was clipped by 5 bases and J by 2 bases; unmatched bases: 7. The CDR3 consists of 15 residues. CDR1 MDHEN and CDR2 SYDVKM come from the germline V gene. The CDR3 sequence: CASSPHGTGQETQYF. CDR3 nucleotide sequence: TGTGCCAGCAGTCCCCATGGGACAGGACAAGAGACCCAGTACTTC.

This clonotype was seen many times. The chain is built from TRBV7-9 and TRBJ2-1; weak D call: TRBD2 (6 bases). The CDR3 extends over 16 amino acids. Trimming stripped 5 bases from V and 0 bases from J, with 14 bases between. Germline V CDR1 and CDR2: SEHNR, FQNEAQ (reference sequence). CDR3 nucleotide sequence: TGTGCCAGCAGCCGACGGAGGGGAAGCTCCTACAATGAGCAGTTCTTC. This translates into CASSRRRGSSYNEQFF.

At least ten counts were recorded for this clonotype. CDR3 sequence (DNA): TGTGCCAGCAGCTTATTCGGGGTTAGCGGGACCACCGGGGAGCTGTTTTTT. As protein: CASSLFGVSGTTGELFF. The chain employs TRBV7-8 and TRBJ2-2; 8 positions agree with TRBD2. CDR3 size: 17 residues. The V gene end was trimmed by 2 bases and the J gene end by 4 bases; junction bases not matched to a gene: 9. Germline V gene sequence: CDR1 SGHVS, CDR2 FQNEAQ.

Only a few counts were recorded for this clonotype. V is TRBV7-8 and J is TRBJ2-5, with D unresolved. This CDR3 is 14 amino acids long. Trimming removed 0 bases from V and 3 bases from J, with 8 bases in between. Germline CDR1 reads SGHVS; CDR2 reads FQNEAQ. CDR3 in amino acids: CASSLAVIKETQYF. CDR3 DNA sequence: TGTGCCAGCAGCTTAGCGGTGATAAAAGAGACCCAGTACTTC.

The rearrangement joins TRBV29-1 to TRBJ1-4; TRBD1 is a possible D gene (5 bases). The V end lost 6 bases, the J end lost 5 bases, and 13 bases lay between the germline ends. Germline V lookup: CDR1 SQVTM, CDR2 ANQGSEA. The CDR3 contains 13 residues. As DNA, the CDR3 is TGCAGCGTCCGGGACGGCACAAATGAAAAACTGTTTTTT. Encoded protein: CSVRDGTNEKLFF.

This clonotype was counted ten times or more. This chain uses TRBV15 with TRBJ1-6, with D possibly being TRBD1 (5 bases). This CDR3 comprises 13 residues. Germline CDR1 LNHNV, CDR2 YYDKDF (reference sequence). The V and J ends lost 3 bases and 10 bases respectively, with 10 bases between them. As DNA, the CDR3 is TGTGCCACCAGCAGGGGACGAAACTCACCCCTCCACTTT. Translation gives CATSRGRNSPLHF.

The rearrangement uses TRBV20-1 and TRBJ1-2; D gene unclear. The CDR3 is 11 residues long. V lost 1 base and J lost 6, with 6 bases in between. Germline values: CDR1 DFQATT, CDR2 SNEGSKA (reference sequence). The DNA of the CDR3 is TGCAGTGCTAGAGTTCCCGATGGCTACACCTTC. Translated: CSARVPDGYTF.

The chain joins TRBV2 to TRBJ2-3; D is possibly TRBD1 or TRBD2 (5 bases each). Germline CDR1 and CDR2: SNHLY and FYNNEI. The CDR3 consists of 16 residues. Trimming removed 4 bases at V and 2 bases at J, with 16 bases between. The CDR3 region has the DNA TGTGCCAGCAGTGTTTTGGGGACCGTTTACACAGATACGCAGTATTTT. It yields the protein CASSVLGTVYTDTQYF. The entire variable domain, with the rest obtained from reference TRBV2 and TRBJ2-3, is as follows: EPEVTQTPSHQVTQMGQEVILRCVPISNHLYFYWYRQILGQKVEFLVSFYNNEISEKSEIFDDQFSVERPDGSNFTLKIRSTKLEDSAMYFCASSVLGTVYTDTQYFGPGTRLTVL.

V usage is TRBV14 and J usage is TRBJ2-4; D is unclear. This CDR3 is built from 15 residues. Germline V gives CDR1 SGHDN, CDR2 FVKESK. V lost 1 base, J lost 0 bases, and 7 bases lay in between. CDR3 sequence reads: CASSQAQVAKNIQYF. CDR3 in DNA: TGTGCCAGCAGCCAAGCCCAGGTAGCCAAAAACATTCAGTACTTC.

The chain links TRBV29-1 to TRBJ1-1, with D hard to call. The CDR3 has 12 amino acids. Germline assignment: CDR1 SQVTM and CDR2 ANQGSEA. V was clipped by 6 bases and J by 3 bases, with 11 bases between them. CDR3 nucleotides: TGCAGCGTAGCCATTGGGGACACTGAAGCTTTCTTT. It specifies CSVAIGDTEAFF.

This clonotype occurred a few times. This chain uses TRBV2 with TRBJ1-5, with D uncertain. The CDR3 has 16 amino acids. V lost 2 bases and J lost 1, with 12 bases in between. Germline values: CDR1 SNHLY, CDR2 FYNNEI. The CDR3 sequence is CASSERRAPSNQPQHF. As DNA, the CDR3 is TGTGCCAGCAGTGAACGTAGGGCCCCGAGCAATCAGCCCCAGCATTTT.

This chain connects TRBV28 to TRBJ2-1, with a possible D match to TRBD2 (6 bases). Germline V gene data show CDR1 as MDHEN and CDR2 as SYDVKM. V shed 2 bases and J shed 2 bases, with 10 bases lying between them. The CDR3 covers 15 residues. The CDR3 DNA reads TGTGCCAGCAGTTTAGGCGGGGTTACCTACAATGAGCAGTTCTTC. Translating gives CASSLGGVTYNEQFF.

This clonotype was detected a few times. One end of the junction does not line up with germline, which may come from a read error. The V and J genes are TRBV20-1 and TRBJ2-1; 9 bases agree with TRBD2. The CDR3 sequence is 12 residues long. CDR1 and CDR2 (germline): DFQATT, SNEGSKA (reference sequence). The CDR3 is CSANIRGTSLVF. For the CDR3, the DNA is TGCAGTGCCAATATCCGAGGGACTAGCTTGGTCTTC.

This clonotype turned up a few times. The rearrangement uses TRBV4-2 and TRBJ2-4; perhaps TRBD1 as D (5 bases). V was shortened by 0 bases and J by 0 bases, with 12 bases between the two germline ends. CDR1 LGHNA and CDR2 YNFKEQ come from the germline V gene. The CDR3 has 17 residues. This CDR3 is CASSQDMTAVAKNIQYF. CDR3 bases: TGTGCCAGCAGCCAAGACATGACAGCCGTAGCCAAAAACATTCAGTACTTC.

There are a few counts of this clonotype. The V gene is TRBV5-4, the J gene TRBJ2-2; D is possibly TRBD2 (5 bases). Germline V lookup: CDR1 SGHNT, CDR2 YYREEE (reference sequence). There are 14 residues in the CDR3. Deletions cut 3 bases from V and 4 bases from J, with 10 bases between. CDR3 DNA: TGTGCCAGCAGCTGGGGAGTGGTCACCGGGGAGCTGTTTTTT. Amino acid sequence: CASSWGVVTGELFF.

This clonotype was recorded many times. This chain uses TRBV7-2 with TRBJ2-3; no firm D call. From germline, CDR1 is SGHTA and CDR2 FQGNSA. V lost 1 base to trimming and J lost 2 bases, with 7 bases between them. The CDR3 runs 14 residues. CDR3 sequence reads: CASSLEVFTDTQYF. In DNA form, the CDR3 reads TGTGCCAGCAGCTTAGAAGTTTTCACAGATACGCAGTATTTT.

This clonotype was picked up a small number of times. V usage is TRBV7-2 and J usage is TRBJ2-7, with a tentative D call TRBD2 (6 bases). The germline CDR1 and CDR2 sequences are SGHTA and FQGNSA. The V and J ends lost 5 bases and 6 bases respectively, with 14 bases between them. The CDR3 covers 13 residues. The CDR3 DNA reads TGTGCCAGCAGCCAAGACTACGGGGGCGAGCAGTACTTC. Its protein is CASSQDYGGEQYF.

There are many counts of this clonotype. The chain links TRBV9 to TRBJ2-1; no firm D call. This CDR3 region has 14 residues. V lost 4 bases and J 8 bases, leaving 16 bases between the germline ends. Germline assignment: CDR1 SGDLS and CDR2 YYNGEE. This CDR3 is CASSPELSVHEQFF. In DNA form, the CDR3 reads TGTGCCAGCAGCCCCGAGTTAAGTGTCCATGAGCAGTTCTTC.

This clonotype has a handful of counts. The chain has TRBV12-3 or TRBV12-4 and TRBJ1-3; TRBD1 is a possible D gene (6 bases). V was clipped by 3 bases and J by 4 bases, with 10 bases between them. CDR3 length: 14 residues. CDR3 in amino acids: CASSFSDRGNTIYF. The DNA of the CDR3 is TGTGCCAGCAGTTTTTCTGACAGGGGAAACACCATATATTTT.

The V call is TRBV7-2, the J call TRBJ2-3, with a weak D call TRBD1 (6 bases). The V gene's germline CDR1 is SGHTA and CDR2 FQGNSA. The CDR3 is 14 amino acids. Trimming took 1 base from V and 10 from J, leaving 15 bases between them. The CDR3 sequence is CASSLEDSFLAQYF. The CDR3 nucleotides are TGTGCCAGCAGCTTAGAGGACAGTTTTCTCGCGCAGTATTTT.